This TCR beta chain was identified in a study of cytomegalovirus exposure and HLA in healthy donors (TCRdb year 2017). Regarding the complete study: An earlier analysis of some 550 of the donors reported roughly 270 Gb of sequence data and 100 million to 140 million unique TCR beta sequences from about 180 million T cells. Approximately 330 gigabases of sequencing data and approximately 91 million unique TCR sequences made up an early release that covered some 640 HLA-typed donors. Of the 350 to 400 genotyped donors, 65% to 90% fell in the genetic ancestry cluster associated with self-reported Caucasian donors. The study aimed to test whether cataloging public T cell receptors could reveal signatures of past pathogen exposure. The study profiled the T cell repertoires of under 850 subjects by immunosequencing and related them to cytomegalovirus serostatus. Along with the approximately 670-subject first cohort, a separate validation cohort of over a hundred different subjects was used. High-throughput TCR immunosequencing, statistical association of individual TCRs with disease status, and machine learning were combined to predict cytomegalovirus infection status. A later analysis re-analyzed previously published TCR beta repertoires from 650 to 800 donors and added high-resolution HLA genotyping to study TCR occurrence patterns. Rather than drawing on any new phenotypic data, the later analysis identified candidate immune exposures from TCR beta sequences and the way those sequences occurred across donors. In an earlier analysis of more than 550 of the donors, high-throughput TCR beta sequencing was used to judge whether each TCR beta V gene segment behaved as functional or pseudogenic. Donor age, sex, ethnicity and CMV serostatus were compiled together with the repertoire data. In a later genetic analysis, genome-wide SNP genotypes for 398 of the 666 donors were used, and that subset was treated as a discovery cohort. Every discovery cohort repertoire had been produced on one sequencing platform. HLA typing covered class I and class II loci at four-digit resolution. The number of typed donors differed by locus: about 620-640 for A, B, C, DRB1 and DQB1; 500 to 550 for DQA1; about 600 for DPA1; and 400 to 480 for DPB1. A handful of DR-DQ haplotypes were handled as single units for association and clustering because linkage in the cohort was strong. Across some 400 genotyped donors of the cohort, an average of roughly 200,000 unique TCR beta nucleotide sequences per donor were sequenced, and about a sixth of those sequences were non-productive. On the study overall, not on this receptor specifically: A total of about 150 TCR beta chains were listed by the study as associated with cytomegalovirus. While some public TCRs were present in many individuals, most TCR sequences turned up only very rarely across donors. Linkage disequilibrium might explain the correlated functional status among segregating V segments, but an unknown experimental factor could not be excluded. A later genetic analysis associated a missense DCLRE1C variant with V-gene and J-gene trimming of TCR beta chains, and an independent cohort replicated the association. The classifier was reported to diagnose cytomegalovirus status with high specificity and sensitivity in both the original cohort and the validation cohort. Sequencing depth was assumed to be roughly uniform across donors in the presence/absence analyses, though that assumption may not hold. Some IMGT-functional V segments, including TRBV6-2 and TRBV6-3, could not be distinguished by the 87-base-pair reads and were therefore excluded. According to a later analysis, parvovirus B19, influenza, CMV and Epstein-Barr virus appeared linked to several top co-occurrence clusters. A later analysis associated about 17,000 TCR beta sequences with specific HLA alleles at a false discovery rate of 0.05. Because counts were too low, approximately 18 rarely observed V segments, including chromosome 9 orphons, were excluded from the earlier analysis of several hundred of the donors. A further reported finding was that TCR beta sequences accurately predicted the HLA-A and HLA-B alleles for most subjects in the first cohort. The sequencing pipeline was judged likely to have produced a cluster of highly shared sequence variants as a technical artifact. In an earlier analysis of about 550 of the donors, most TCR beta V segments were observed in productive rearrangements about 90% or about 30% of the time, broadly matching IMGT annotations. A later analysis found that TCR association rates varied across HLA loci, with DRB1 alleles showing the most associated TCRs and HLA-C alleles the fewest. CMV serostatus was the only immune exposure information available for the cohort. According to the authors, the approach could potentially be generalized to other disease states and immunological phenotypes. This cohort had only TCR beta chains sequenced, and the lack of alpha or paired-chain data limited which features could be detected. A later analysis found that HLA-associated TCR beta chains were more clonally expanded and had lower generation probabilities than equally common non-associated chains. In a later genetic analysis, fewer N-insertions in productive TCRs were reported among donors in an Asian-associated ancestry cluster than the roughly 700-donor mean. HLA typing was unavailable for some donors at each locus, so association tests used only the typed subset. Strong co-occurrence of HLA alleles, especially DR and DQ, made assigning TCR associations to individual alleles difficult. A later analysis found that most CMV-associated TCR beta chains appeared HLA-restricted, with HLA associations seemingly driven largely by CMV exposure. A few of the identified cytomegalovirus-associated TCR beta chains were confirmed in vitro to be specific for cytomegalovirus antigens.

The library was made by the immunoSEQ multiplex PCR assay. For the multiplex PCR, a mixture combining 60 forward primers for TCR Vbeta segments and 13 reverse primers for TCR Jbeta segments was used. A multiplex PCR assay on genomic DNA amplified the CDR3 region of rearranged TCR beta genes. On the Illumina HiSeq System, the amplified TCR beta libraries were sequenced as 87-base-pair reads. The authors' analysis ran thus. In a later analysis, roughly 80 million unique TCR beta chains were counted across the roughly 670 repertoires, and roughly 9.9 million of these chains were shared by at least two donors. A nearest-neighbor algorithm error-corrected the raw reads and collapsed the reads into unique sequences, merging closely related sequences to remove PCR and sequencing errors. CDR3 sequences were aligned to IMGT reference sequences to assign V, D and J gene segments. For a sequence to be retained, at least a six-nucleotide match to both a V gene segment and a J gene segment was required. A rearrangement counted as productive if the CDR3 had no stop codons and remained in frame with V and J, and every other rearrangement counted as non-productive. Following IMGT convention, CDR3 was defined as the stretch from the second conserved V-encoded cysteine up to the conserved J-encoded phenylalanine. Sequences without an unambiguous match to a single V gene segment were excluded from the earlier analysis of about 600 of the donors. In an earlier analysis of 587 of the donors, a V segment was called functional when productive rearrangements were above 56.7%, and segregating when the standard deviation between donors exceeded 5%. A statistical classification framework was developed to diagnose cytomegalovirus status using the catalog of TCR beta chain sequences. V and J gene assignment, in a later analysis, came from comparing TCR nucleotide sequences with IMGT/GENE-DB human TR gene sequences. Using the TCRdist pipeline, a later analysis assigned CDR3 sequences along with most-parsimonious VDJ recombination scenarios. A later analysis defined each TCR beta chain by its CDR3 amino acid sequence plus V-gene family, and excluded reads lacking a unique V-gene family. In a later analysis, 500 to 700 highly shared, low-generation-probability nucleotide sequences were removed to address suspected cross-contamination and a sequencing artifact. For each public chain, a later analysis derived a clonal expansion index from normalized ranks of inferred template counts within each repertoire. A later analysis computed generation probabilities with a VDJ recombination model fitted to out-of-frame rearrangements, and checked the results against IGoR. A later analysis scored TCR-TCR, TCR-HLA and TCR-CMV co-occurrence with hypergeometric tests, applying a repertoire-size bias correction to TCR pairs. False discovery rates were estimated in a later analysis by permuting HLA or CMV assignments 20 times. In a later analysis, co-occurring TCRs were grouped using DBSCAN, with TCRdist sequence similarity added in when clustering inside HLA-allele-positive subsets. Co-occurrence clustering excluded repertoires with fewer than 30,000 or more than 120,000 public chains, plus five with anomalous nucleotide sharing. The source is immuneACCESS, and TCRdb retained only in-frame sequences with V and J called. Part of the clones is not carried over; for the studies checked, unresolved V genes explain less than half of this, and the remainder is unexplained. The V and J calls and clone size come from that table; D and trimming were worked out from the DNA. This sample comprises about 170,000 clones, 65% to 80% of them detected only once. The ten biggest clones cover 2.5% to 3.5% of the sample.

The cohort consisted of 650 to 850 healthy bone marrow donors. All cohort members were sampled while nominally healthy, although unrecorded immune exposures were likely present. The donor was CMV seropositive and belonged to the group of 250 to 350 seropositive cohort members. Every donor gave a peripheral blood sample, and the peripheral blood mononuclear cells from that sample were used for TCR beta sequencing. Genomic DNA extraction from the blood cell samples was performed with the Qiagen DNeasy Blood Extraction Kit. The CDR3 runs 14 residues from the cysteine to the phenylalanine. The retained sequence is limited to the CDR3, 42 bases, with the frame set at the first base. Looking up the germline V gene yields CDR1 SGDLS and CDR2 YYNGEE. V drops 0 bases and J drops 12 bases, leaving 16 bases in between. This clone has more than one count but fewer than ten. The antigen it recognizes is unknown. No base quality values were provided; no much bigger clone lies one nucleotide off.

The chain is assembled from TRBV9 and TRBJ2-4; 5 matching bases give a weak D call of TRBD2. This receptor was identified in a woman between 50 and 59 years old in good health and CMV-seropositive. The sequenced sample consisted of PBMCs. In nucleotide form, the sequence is TGTGCCAGCAGCGTAGAATCGGACTCCGTCAGTCAGTACTTC. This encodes CASSVESDSVSQYF.